This paragraph covers one TCR beta chain sequence. What antigen it recognizes has not been identified. There are no base qualities to consult, and no much larger clone falls within one base. Libraries were built with the immunoSEQ multiplex PCR assay. For the multiplex PCR, a mixture combining 60 forward primers for TCR Vbeta segments and 13 reverse primers for TCR Jbeta segments was used. The CDR3 region of rearranged TCR beta genes was amplified from genomic DNA with a multiplex PCR assay. The amplified TCR beta libraries were sequenced on the Illumina HiSeq System as 87-base-pair reads. The paper's processing steps were these. Across the 700 or so repertoires, a later analysis counted tens of millions of unique TCR beta chains, about 10 million of which were shared by at least two donors. A nearest-neighbor algorithm error-corrected the raw reads and collapsed the reads into unique sequences, merging closely related sequences to remove PCR and sequencing errors. V, D and J gene segments were assigned by aligning CDR3 sequences to IMGT reference sequences. For a sequence to be retained, a match of at least six nucleotides to both a V gene segment and a J gene segment was required. Rearrangements were called productive when the CDR3 lacked stop codons and stayed in frame with V and J; all others were non-productive. Following IMGT convention, CDR3 was defined as the stretch from the second conserved V-encoded cysteine up to the conserved J-encoded phenylalanine. The earlier analysis of about 610 of the donors excluded any sequence lacking an unambiguous match to a single V gene segment. In an earlier analysis of 587 of the donors, V segments were called functional above 56.7% productive rearrangements and were called segregating when the between-donor standard deviation exceeded 5%. To diagnose cytomegalovirus status from the catalog of TCR beta chain sequences, a statistical classification framework was built. In a later analysis, V and J genes were assigned by comparing TCR nucleotide sequences against IMGT/GENE-DB human TR gene sequences. In a later analysis, CDR3 sequences and most-parsimonious VDJ recombination scenarios were assigned using the TCRdist pipeline. In a later analysis, every TCR beta chain was defined by the combination of its CDR3 amino acid sequence and its V-gene family, and reads without a unique V-gene family were dropped. In a later analysis, 500 to 650 highly shared, low-generation-probability nucleotide sequences were removed to address suspected cross-contamination and a sequencing artifact. For each public chain, a later analysis derived a clonal expansion index from normalized ranks of inferred template counts within each repertoire. A later analysis computed generation probabilities with a VDJ recombination model fitted to out-of-frame rearrangements, and checked the results against IGoR. Hypergeometric tests were used in a later analysis to score TCR-TCR, TCR-HLA and TCR-CMV co-occurrence, with a repertoire-size bias correction applied to the TCR pairs. A later analysis estimated false discovery rates by permuting HLA or CMV assignments 20 times. In a later analysis, co-occurring TCRs were grouped using DBSCAN, with TCRdist sequence similarity added in when clustering inside HLA-allele-positive subsets. For co-occurrence clustering, repertoires with fewer than 30,000 or more than 120,000 public chains were excluded, along with five repertoires with anomalous nucleotide sharing. TCRdb carries this immuneACCESS record with in-frame sequences only. Its versions omit some clonotypes, under half of them owing to an unresolved V gene in the studies checked, with the rest unexplained. The DNA gave D and trimming, while V, J and clone size come from that table. For this sample there are 150,000 to 200,000 clones; 65% to 80% appear just once. Around 1% of the sample goes to the ten largest clones.

The cohort was made up of about 610 healthy bone marrow donors. At the time of sampling, every cohort member was nominally healthy, though immune exposures that went unrecorded were likely present. The donor was CMV seronegative and belonged to the group of more than 300 seronegative cohort members. Each donor provided a peripheral blood sample, and peripheral blood mononuclear cells were used for TCR beta sequencing. The Qiagen DNeasy Blood Extraction Kit was used to extract genomic DNA from the blood cell samples. This sample was taken from a study of cytomegalovirus exposure and HLA in healthy donors (dated by TCRdb to about 2017). Concerning the study at large: In an earlier analysis of under 600 of the donors, 250 to 300 Gb of sequence data and 90 million to 130 million unique TCR beta sequences from some 170 million T cells were reported. The later analysis used no new phenotypic data to find candidate immune exposures, relying instead on TCR beta sequences and their occurrence across donors. To decide whether each TCR beta V gene segment behaved as functional or pseudogenic, an earlier analysis of some 600 of the donors relied on high-throughput TCR beta sequencing. To predict cytomegalovirus infection status, the study brought together high-throughput TCR immunosequencing, statistical association of individual TCRs with disease status, and machine learning. On average, around 200,000 unique TCR beta nucleotide sequences were sequenced per donor among about 400 genotyped donors of the cohort, with 15% to 20% of those sequences being non-productive. All discovery cohort repertoires had been generated using a single sequencing platform. Alongside the repertoire data, information on donor age, sex, ethnicity and CMV serostatus was compiled. An early release covering more than 500 HLA-typed donors comprised approximately 290 gigabases of sequencing data and tens of millions of unique TCR sequences. Roughly 5 DR-DQ haplotypes were handled as single units for association and clustering, since linkage in the cohort was strong. HLA typing included class I and class II loci at four-digit resolution. The study aimed to test whether signatures of past pathogen exposure could be identified by cataloging public T cell receptors. Along with the roughly 700-subject first cohort, a separate validation cohort of over a hundred different subjects was used. In a later analysis, previously published TCR beta repertoires from 550 to 700 donors were re-analyzed and high-resolution HLA genotyping was added so that TCR occurrence patterns could be studied. In a later genetic analysis, genome-wide SNP genotypes for 398 of the 666 donors were used, and that subset was treated as a discovery cohort. The study used immunosequencing to profile the T cell repertoires of some 600 subjects and linked those repertoires to cytomegalovirus serostatus. Typing coverage differed by locus: A, B, C, DRB1 and DQB1 were typed in roughly 620-630 donors, DQA1 in about 510, DPA1 in roughly 590, and DPB1 in just under 480. Of the 398 genotyped donors, approximately 83% fell in the genetic ancestry cluster associated with self-reported Caucasian donors.

General findings and caveats noted by the study authors: An earlier analysis of some 560 of the donors showed that most TCR beta V segments appeared in productive rearrangements either about 87% or about 30% of the time, which broadly matched IMGT annotations. It was suggested by the authors that the approach could potentially be generalized to other disease states and immunological phenotypes. In a later genetic analysis, a missense DCLRE1C variant was associated with V-gene and J-gene trimming of TCR beta chains, and the association was replicated in an independent cohort. Across donors, most TCR sequences were observed very rarely, whereas some public TCRs were present in many individuals. In this cohort, only TCR beta chains were sequenced, and detectable features were limited by the absence of alpha or paired-chain data. For the cohort, immune exposure information was limited to CMV serostatus. The earlier analysis of some 560 of the donors excluded seventeen rarely observed V segments, including chromosome 9 orphons, because counts were too low. A further reported finding was that TCR beta sequences accurately predicted the HLA-A and HLA-B alleles for most subjects in the first cohort. According to a later analysis, most CMV-associated TCR beta chains appeared to be HLA-restricted, and the HLA associations seemed to be driven largely by CMV exposure. Assigning TCR associations to individual alleles was difficult when HLA alleles, especially DR and DQ, strongly co-occurred. A total of 150 or so TCR beta chains were listed by the study as associated with cytomegalovirus. In a later analysis, HLA-associated TCR beta chains were found to be more clonally expanded and to have lower generation probabilities than equally common non-associated chains. Cytomegalovirus status was reported to be diagnosed by the classifier with high specificity and sensitivity in both the original and validation cohorts. In a later analysis, TCR association rates were found to vary across HLA loci, with the most associated TCRs seen for DRB1 alleles and the fewest for HLA-C alleles. In a later analysis, over 15,000 TCR beta sequences were associated with specific HLA alleles at a false discovery rate of 0.05. A cluster of highly shared sequence variants was judged likely to represent a technical artifact of the sequencing pipeline. Linkage disequilibrium might explain the correlated functional status among segregating V segments, but an unknown experimental factor could not be excluded. A later genetic analysis reported fewer N-insertions in productive TCRs among donors in an Asian-associated ancestry cluster than the 666-donor mean. Because some donors lacked HLA typing at each locus, the association tests relied only on the typed subset. Three of the identified cytomegalovirus-associated TCR beta chains were confirmed in vitro to be specific for cytomegalovirus antigens. According to a later analysis, parvovirus B19, influenza, CMV and Epstein-Barr virus appeared linked to several top co-occurrence clusters. Roughly uniform sequencing depth across donors was assumed in presence/absence analyses, although this assumption may not hold.

Sequencing input: PBMCs. The clonotype was recovered from a woman in her forties in good health and CMV-seronegative.

CDR3 protein: CASSRAGRSSTDTQYF. The sequence in DNA is TGTGCCAGTAGCCGGGCCGGGAGGTCTAGCACAGATACGCAGTATTTT. The chain employs TRBV19 and TRBJ2-3; TRBD2 aligns with 7 central bases. The CDR3, cysteine through phenylalanine, is 16 amino acids long. Only the CDR3 region is kept as DNA, spanning 48 bases read in frame from base 1. Trimming accounts for 6 bases at V and 0 bases at J, while the number of junction bases matched to no gene is 9. Sequences LNHDA (CDR1) and SQIVND (CDR2) are obtained from the germline V gene (reference sequence). With all but the CDR3 taken from the reference TRBV19 and TRBJ2-3 genes, the full variable domain is: DGGITQSPKYLFRKEGQNVTLSCEQNLNHDAMYWYRQDPGQGLRLIYYSQIVNDFQKGDIAEGYSVSREKKESFPLTVTSAQKNPTAFYLCASSRAGRSSTDTQYFGPGTRLTVL.